These T cell receptor beta chains were read from a single sample in a study of T cell responses to AZD1222 COVID-19 vaccine. Produced via immunoSEQ multiplex PCR; TCRdb's table is partial and in-frame only. The sample lists some 75,000 clones; roughly 84% were seen once. The sequenced sample was peripheral blood, obtained on day 0 of AZD1222 vaccination. The receptors stem from an adult in good health. CDR3s include the opening cysteine and the closing phenylalanine or tryptophan. A D gene is named only where the DNA matches it firmly. Rows may omit the clone size; those that give it use once, few, many or a size class.

v_call	j_call	d_call	clone_size	cdr3_aa	cdr3_nt
TRBV2	TRBJ2-3	.	once	CASRTGGAPTQYF	TGTGCCAGCAGAACTGGGGGGGCCCCTACGCAGTATTTT
TRBV2	TRBJ2-2	.	.	CASSRVRGANGELFF	TGTGCCAGCAGTAGGGTGAGGGGGGCTAACGGGGAGCTGTTTTTT
TRBV19	TRBJ2-7	.	.	CASSIGPPVAAAYEQYF	TGTGCCAGTAGTATTGGCCCCCCGGTAGCAGCCGCCTACGAGCAGTACTTC
TRBV2	TRBJ1-4	TRBD1	.	CASKGDRPTNEKLFF	TGTGCCAGCAAAGGGGACAGGCCAACTAATGAAAAACTGTTTTTT
TRBV5-1	TRBJ1-4	TRBD1	.	CASSLGGGTVNEKLFF	TGCGCCAGCAGCTTGGGAGGGGGCACGGTTAATGAAAAACTGTTTTTT
TRBV12-3/TRBV12-4	TRBJ1-6	.	.	CASSLGGGSPLHF	TGTGCCAGCAGTTTGGGGGGCGGTTCACCCCTCCACTTT
TRBV18	TRBJ1-3	.	.	CASSPSLQGLSGNTIYF	TGTGCCAGCTCACCAAGTCTACAGGGTCTTTCTGGAAACACCATATATTTT
TRBV19	TRBJ1-2	.	.	CASSIEWTDYGYTF	TGTGCCAGTAGTATAGAGTGGACAGACTATGGCTACACCTTC
TRBV7-6	TRBJ2-7	TRBD1	.	CASSTPGQTYEQYF	TGTGCCAGCAGCACCCCGGGACAGACCTACGAGCAGTACTTC
TRBV30	TRBJ1-2	TRBD1	.	CAWSVQGAPGYTF	TGTGCCTGGAGTGTGCAGGGGGCCCCTGGCTACACCTTC
TRBV12-3/TRBV12-4	TRBJ2-5	.	.	CASSLSSGETQYF	TGTGCCAGCAGTTTGTCTTCGGGGGAGACCCAGTACTTC
TRBV2	TRBJ2-7	TRBD2	.	CASRVAGAHEQYF	TGTGCCAGCAGGGTAGCGGGAGCCCACGAGCAGTACTTC
TRBV27	TRBJ2-5	.	.	CASSSQYQETQYF	TGTGCCAGCAGTTCCCAGTACCAAGAGACCCAGTACTTC
TRBV7-2	TRBJ2-3	TRBD2	.	CASSRSGSGTDTQYF	TGTGCCAGCAGCCGCAGCGGGAGCGGCACAGATACGCAGTATTTT
TRBV30	TRBJ1-2	TRBD1	few	CAWSGTGSGGYTF	TGTGCCTGGAGCGGGACAGGGAGTGGTGGCTACACCTTC
TRBV12-3/TRBV12-4	TRBJ2-5	.	.	CASRTDSDRDQYF	TGTGCCAGCAGGACGGACTCGGATCGGGACCAGTACTTC
TRBV7-9	TRBJ1-2	.	once	CASSLAFGARGYTF	TGTGCCAGCAGCTTAGCGTTCGGGGCCCGTGGCTACACCTTC
TRBV6-5	TRBJ1-5	.	.	CASSPGGIGNQPQHF	TGTGCCAGCAGTCCTGGGGGTATCGGCAATCAGCCCCAGCATTTT
TRBV5-8	TRBJ2-1	.	.	CASPSRGAVNNEQFF	TGTGCCAGCCCGTCCCGGGGGGCCGTTAACAATGAGCAGTTCTTC
TRBV2	TRBJ2-2	.	.	CASSIEGSLTGELFF	TGTGCCAGCAGTATAGAGGGGAGCTTGACCGGGGAGCTGTTTTTT
TRBV7-2	TRBJ1-2	TRBD1	.	CASSLVQGADYGYTF	TGTGCCAGCAGCTTAGTACAGGGGGCGGACTATGGCTACACCTTC
TRBV4-1	TRBJ1-4	TRBD1	once	CASSQVSLRGREKLFF	TGCGCCAGCAGCCAAGTTAGTCTGAGGGGGCGTGAAAAACTGTTTTTT
TRBV7-9	TRBJ2-3	TRBD2	.	CAGSTSGNTDTQYF	TGTGCCGGATCGACTAGCGGGAACACAGATACGCAGTATTTT
TRBV7-2	TRBJ1-2	.	.	CASSTGQSSRVLGYTF	TGTGCCAGCAGCACCGGACAGTCATCACGTGTCTTGGGCTACACCTTC
TRBV10-3	TRBJ1-1	TRBD1	.	CAISESADRGSTEAFF	TGTGCCATCAGTGAGTCGGCGGACAGGGGAAGCACTGAAGCTTTCTTT
TRBV5-1	TRBJ2-6	.	.	CASSLLPLGPTGANVLTF	TGCGCCAGCAGCTTGTTACCCCTCGGGCCCACTGGGGCCAACGTCCTGACTTTC
TRBV25-1	TRBJ1-2	TRBD1	.	CASSEPGQGAIF	TGTGCCAGCAGTGAACCCGGGCAGGGGGCCATCTTC
TRBV18	TRBJ2-7	.	.	CASSPPTGSYEQYF	TGTGCCAGCTCACCACCAACAGGGAGCTACGAGCAGTACTTC
TRBV6-1	TRBJ2-4	.	.	CASSEALARSRIGYF	TGTGCCAGCAGTGAAGCGCTAGCCAGGTCTCGTATTGGGTACTTC
TRBV9	TRBJ1-2	TRBD1	.	CASSVGTGANYGYTF	TGTGCCAGCAGCGTTGGGACAGGGGCTAACTATGGCTACACCTTC
TRBV7-9	TRBJ1-2	TRBD1	.	CASSLLLALTGDNYGYTF	TGTGCCAGCAGCTTATTACTTGCTTTGACAGGGGATAACTATGGCTACACCTTC
TRBV6-5	TRBJ2-1	TRBD2	.	CASSISGGEGYEQFF	TGTGCCAGCAGCATTAGCGGGGGAGAGGGGTATGAGCAGTTCTTC
TRBV20-1	TRBJ1-1	TRBD1	.	CSASRTGTGEAFF	TGCAGTGCTAGTAGGACAGGGACTGGAGAAGCTTTCTTT
TRBV28	TRBJ1-5	TRBD1	.	CASRQQGAYQPQHF	TGTGCCAGCAGACAACAGGGGGCATACCAGCCCCAGCATTTT
TRBV11-2	TRBJ2-1	.	.	CASSLDPDSEQFF	TGTGCCAGCAGCTTAGATCCCGACTCTGAGCAGTTCTTC
TRBV15	TRBJ1-1	.	.	CATSRDLGRAEAFF	TGTGCCACCAGCAGAGATCTGGGTCGGGCTGAAGCTTTCTTT
TRBV12-3/TRBV12-4	TRBJ1-2	.	.	CASSLRREGYTF	TGTGCCAGCAGTTTAAGAAGAGAGGGCTACACCTTC
TRBV11-2	TRBJ2-2	TRBD1	.	CASSGRDRVAGELFF	TGTGCCAGCAGCGGCCGGGACAGGGTCGCCGGGGAGCTGTTTTTT
TRBV10-1	TRBJ1-5	.	.	CASMEQQPQHF	TGCGCCAGCATGGAGCAGCAGCCCCAGCATTTT
TRBV5-1	TRBJ2-1	TRBD2	.	CASSPGVAGGWNEQFF	TGCGCCAGCAGCCCTGGGGTAGCGGGAGGATGGAATGAGCAGTTCTTC
TRBV11-2	TRBJ1-4	.	.	CASSLGDNEKLFF	TGTGCCAGCAGCTTAGGAGACAATGAAAAACTGTTTTTT
TRBV6-1	TRBJ2-1	.	.	CASSEALRSLSYNEQFF	TGTGCCAGCAGTGAAGCGCTTCGGAGTCTCTCCTACAATGAGCAGTTCTTC
TRBV3-1/TRBV3-2	TRBJ2-1	TRBD2	.	CASSPGLAGERGQFF	TGTGCCAGCAGCCCGGGACTAGCGGGGGAGAGGGGGCAGTTCTTC
TRBV6-6	TRBJ1-1	.	.	CASSYQGANTEAFF	TGTGCCAGCAGTTACCAAGGCGCTAACACTGAAGCTTTCTTT
TRBV24-1	TRBJ2-1	TRBD1	.	CATGTEGYNEQFF	TGTGCCACCGGGACAGAGGGTTACAATGAGCAGTTCTTC
TRBV5-8	TRBJ2-5	.	few	CASSKDRSARGEGETQYF	TGTGCCAGCAGCAAGGACCGGTCAGCCCGAGGCGAGGGAGAGACCCAGTACTTC
TRBV24-1	TRBJ2-2	.	once	CATRSSSGQNTGELFF	TGTGCCACTAGATCATCCTCAGGACAAAACACCGGGGAGCTGTTTTTT
TRBV7-3	TRBJ2-1	TRBD2	.	CASSPSRGSGSGEQFF	TGTGCCAGCAGCCCCTCCAGGGGTAGCGGGAGTGGTGAGCAGTTCTTC
TRBV11-3	TRBJ2-2	.	.	CASSFHTGELFF	TGTGCCAGCAGCTTCCACACCGGGGAGCTGTTTTTT
TRBV9	TRBJ1-1	TRBD1	.	CASSVGETGFTEAFF	TGTGCCAGCAGCGTAGGGGAGACAGGGTTTACTGAAGCTTTCTTT
TRBV6-1	TRBJ2-7	TRBD2	.	CASSEGGGLAGTYEQYF	TGTGCCAGCAGTGAAGGGGGAGGGCTAGCCGGTACCTACGAGCAGTACTTC
TRBV18	TRBJ1-6	TRBD1	.	CASSPRNRGSYNSPLHF	TGTGCCAGCTCACCAAGGAACAGGGGTTCCTATAATTCACCCCTCCACTTT
TRBV3-1/TRBV3-2	TRBJ1-6	.	.	CASTTRTSPLHF	TGTGCCAGCACCACGCGAACCTCACCCCTCCACTTT
TRBV7-3	TRBJ2-1	TRBD2	.	CASSFGLAGENEQFF	TGTGCCAGCAGCTTTGGACTAGCGGGAGAGAATGAGCAGTTCTTC
TRBV7-8	TRBJ2-3	.	.	CASSTTDTQYF	TGTGCCAGCAGCACCACAGATACGCAGTATTTT
TRBV4-1	TRBJ2-3	.	.	CASSQVLDTQYF	TGCGCCAGCAGCCAAGTCCTGGATACGCAGTATTTT
TRBV11-1	TRBJ1-2	TRBD1	.	CASSAGTGNNYGYTF	TGTGCCAGCAGCGCCGGGACAGGGAATAACTATGGCTACACCTTC
TRBV3-1/TRBV3-2	TRBJ1-1	TRBD1	.	CASSSPGGTEAFF	TGTGCCAGCAGCTCACCAGGGGGCACTGAAGCTTTCTTT
TRBV28	TRBJ1-1	.	.	CASSPPGGRRTEAFF	TGTGCCAGCAGTCCGCCGGGGGGGCGGCGTACTGAAGCTTTCTTT
TRBV7-2	TRBJ2-7	TRBD2	.	CASSWQASGTLSYEQYF	TGTGCCAGCAGCTGGCAGGCTAGCGGGACCCTATCCTACGAGCAGTACTTC